These T cell receptor beta chains were read from a single sample in a study of CD8+CD57+ T cells in acquired aplastic anemia. TCRdb independently ran MiXCR on the reads; one entry per CDR3 protein. The table lists around 50,000 distinct CDR3 sequences, about two thirds of them singletons. Sample: sorted CD4+, CD8+, or CD8+CD57+ T cells (not recorded which) from PBMCs. The receptor set was obtained from a human donor in good health, serving as a control. The CDR3 runs from the conserved cysteine through the conserved F or W. D genes are given only for firm matches. Clone size, where shown, is once, few, many, or a class for clones that have expanded.

len	v_gene	j_gene	d_gene	abundance	CDR3nt	CDR3aa
15	TRBV25-1	TRBJ2-3	TRBD2	once	TGTGCCAGCAGTGACAGCGGGAGAAACTCAGATACGCAGTATTTT	CASSDSGRNSDTQYF
12	TRBV7-9	TRBJ2-5	-	-	TGTGCCAGCACCCAGCCAATGGAGACCCAGTACTTC	CASTQPMETQYF
15	TRBV19	TRBJ2-2	TRBD1	few	TGTGCCAGTAGTAGCGGGACAGGGGATACCGGGGAGCTGTTTTTT	CASSSGTGDTGELFF
12	TRBV11-3	TRBJ2-5	TRBD1	-	TGTGCCAGCAGCCGGACAGGGGAGACCCAGTACTTC	CASSRTGETQYF
12	TRBV9	TRBJ2-1	-	medium-sized	TGTGCCAGCAGCTCCCGTGAGGATGAGCAGTTCTTC	CASSSREDEQFF
15	TRBV2	TRBJ2-7	TRBD2	-	TGTGCCAGCAGCAATTCGACTAGCGGGGGGGTCGAGCAGTACTTC	CASSNSTSGGVEQYF
15	TRBV29-1	TRBJ1-1	TRBD1	medium-sized	TGCAGCGTTGAAGATCTCGACAGGGGGAGCACTGAAGCTTTCTTT	CSVEDLDRGSTEAFF
13	TRBV15	TRBJ2-7	-	few	TGTGCCACCAGCAGAGACCGACCTGGGGGGCAGTACTTC	CATSRDRPGGQYF
17	TRBV5-1	TRBJ2-3	-	-	TGCGCCAGCAGGGGCGCCCGACAGGACGCTAGCACAGATACGCAGTATTTT	CASRGARQDASTDTQYF
14	TRBV29-1	TRBJ1-2	-	-	TGCAGCGTATCGCCGGGGGGCGCTTCCTATGGCTACACCTTC	CSVSPGGASYGYTF
14	TRBV7-6	TRBJ2-7	-	-	TGTGCCAGCAGCGCCGCGGCAGGGCCCTACGAGCAGTACTTC	CASSAAAGPYEQYF
14	TRBV4-2	TRBJ1-1	-	-	TGTGCCAGCAGCCAAGATTTTGGTCGCGTAGTTTCTTTCTTT	CASSQDFGRVVSFF
15	TRBV9	TRBJ2-7	TRBD1	once	TGTGCCAGCAGCGTCTCCGGGACAGGGCTGGACGAGCAGTACTTC	CASSVSGTGLDEQYF
14	TRBV15	TRBJ2-1	TRBD2	-	TGTGCCACCAGCTGGGTAGCGGGGAGGAATGAGCAGTTCTTC	CATSWVAGRNEQFF
15	TRBV20-1	TRBJ2-2	TRBD2	-	TGCAGTGCTGGGGAGAGCGGGACTCACACCGGGGAGCTGTTTTTT	CSAGESGTHTGELFF
15	TRBV9	TRBJ1-2	-	many	TGTGCCAGCAGCGGTGGGGGGGGAGGGAACTATGGCTGCACCTTC	CASSGGGGGNYGCTF
15	TRBV6-1	TRBJ2-7	TRBD1	many	TGTGCCAGCAGGGAGGGGACAGGGGGCTCCTACGAGCAGTACTTC	CASREGTGGSYEQYF
19	TRBV28	TRBJ2-6	-	-	TGTGCCAGCAGTTCTTTCGCGGGCCTACCTTACTCTGGGGCCAACGTCCTGACTTTC	CASSSFAGLPYSGANVLTF
17	TRBV29-1	TRBJ2-1	TRBD1	few	TGCAGCGTTGGGGACAGGGACACGATACAGGGCGACAATGAGCAGTTCTTC	CSVGDRDTIQGDNEQFF
13	TRBV6-1	TRBJ1-3	-	-	TGTGCCAGCAGTCAGCTACTTGGAAACACCATATATTTT	CASSQLLGNTIYF
16	TRBV15	TRBJ1-2	-	few	TGTGCCACCAGCAGAGAAGCAGGGAGGGTTAACTATGGCTACACCTTC	CATSREAGRVNYGYTF
14	TRBV12-3/TRBV12-4	TRBJ2-7	-	-	TGTGCCAGCAGTTTATTGGGCCGAGGCTACGAGCAGTACTTC	CASSLLGRGYEQYF
11	TRBV10-3	TRBJ2-5	-	-	TGTGCCATCGGAGAGCCAGAGACCCAGTACTTC	CAIGEPETQYF
16	TRBV11-2	TRBJ2-1	-	-	TGTGCCAGCAGCCACGCAGGGTCGGGGTCCTACAATGAGCAGTTCTTC	CASSHAGSGSYNEQFF
15	TRBV15	TRBJ1-6	-	-	TGTGCCACCAGCAGACTTCAACAGGGAAATTCACCCCTCCACTTT	CATSRLQQGNSPLHF
14	TRBV7-2	TRBJ2-5	TRBD1	-	TGTGCCAGCAGCGCCGGGACAGGAGGGGTAGCCCAGTACTTC	CASSAGTGGVAQYF